This is a list of T cell receptor beta chains from one sample in a study of cytomegalovirus exposure and HLA in healthy donors. Clones were read by immunoSEQ multiplex PCR, and TCRdb kept only the in-frame ones, dropping some. The profile shows 85,000 to 130,000 clones, about nine tenths of them singletons. The sequenced material came from PBMCs. The origin of the receptors is a woman aged 18 to 35 in good health and CMV-seropositive. Both conserved end residues are part of each CDR3. The D gene is left open where the match is weak. Clone size, where shown, is once, few, many, or a class for clones that have expanded.

d_call | j_call | v_call | clone_size | cdr3_length | cdr3_aa | cdr3_nt
- | TRBJ2-1 | TRBV5-1 | - | 13 | CASSSSQGDEQFF | TGCGCCAGCAGCTCCTCTCAAGGGGATGAGCAGTTCTTC
TRBD2 | TRBJ2-3 | TRBV28 | - | 15 | CASSLRAGGTDTQYF | TGTGCCAGCAGTTTGAGAGCGGGGGGAACAGATACGCAGTATTTT
- | TRBJ2-4 | TRBV19 | - | 16 | CASSIGERGAKNIQYF | TGTGCCAGTAGTATTGGGGAAAGGGGAGCCAAAAACATTCAGTACTTC
TRBD1 | TRBJ1-6 | TRBV27 | - | 14 | CASRSGQKNSPLHF | TGTGCCAGCAGATCGGGACAGAAAAATTCACCCCTCCACTTT
- | TRBJ2-5 | TRBV25-1 | - | 13 | CASSAPGEETQYF | TGTGCCAGCAGTGCGCCAGGGGAAGAGACCCAGTACTTC
- | TRBJ2-7 | TRBV9 | - | 14 | CASSVGVGTREQYF | TGTGCCAGCAGCGTAGGGGTAGGGACAAGGGAGCAGTACTTC
- | TRBJ2-1 | TRBV7-2 | - | 16 | CASSLVFGGLYNEQFF | TGTGCCAGCAGCTTAGTCTTTGGGGGCTTATACAATGAGCAGTTCTTC
TRBD1 | TRBJ2-3 | TRBV10-3 | - | 14 | CAIRDRGLADTQYF | TGTGCCATCAGGGACAGGGGGCTTGCAGATACGCAGTATTTT
TRBD1 | TRBJ2-3 | TRBV2 | once | 14 | CASRDRTGRDTQYF | TGTGCCAGCCGGGACAGGACAGGAAGGGATACGCAGTATTTT
TRBD2 | TRBJ2-5 | TRBV4-1 | - | 16 | CASSQVGSGGLQTQYF | TGCGCCAGCAGCCAAGTTGGATCGGGGGGGCTTCAGACCCAGTACTTC
- | TRBJ1-1 | TRBV18 | - | 14 | CASSIAGRSTEAFF | TGTGCCAGCTCAATCGCAGGGCGGAGCACTGAAGCTTTCTTT
- | TRBJ2-2 | TRBV6-5 | - | 15 | CASSYRPGNTGELFF | TGTGCCAGCAGTTACAGGCCAGGCAACACCGGGGAGCTGTTTTTT
- | TRBJ1-1 | TRBV19 | once | 12 | CASSQGSTEAFF | TGTGCCAGCTCCCAGGGTAGCACTGAAGCTTTCTTT
- | TRBJ1-1 | TRBV19 | - | 15 | CASSIASNRNAEAFF | TGTGCCAGTAGTATAGCATCCAACAGGAATGCTGAAGCTTTCTTT
- | TRBJ2-2 | TRBV6-1 | - | 15 | CASSIGFANTGELFF | TGTGCCAGCAGTATCGGTTTCGCGAACACCGGGGAGCTGTTTTTT
TRBD1 | TRBJ1-5 | TRBV5-8 | - | 17 | CASSLPGGTAEYQPQHF | TGTGCCAGCAGCTTGCCTGGTGGGACAGCCGAATATCAGCCCCAGCATTTT
TRBD1 | TRBJ1-3 | TRBV4-1 | - | 17 | CASSQHLGTGVVNTIYF | TGCGCCAGCAGCCAGCACCTCGGGACAGGGGTAGTCAACACCATATATTTT
TRBD1 | TRBJ1-6 | TRBV7-9 | - | 15 | CASSLGGTDNSPLHF | TGTGCCAGCAGCTTAGGAGGGACAGATAATTCACCCCTCCACTTT
- | TRBJ2-3 | TRBV10-1 | - | 14 | CASSEPLDTDTQYF | TGCGCCAGCAGTGAGCCTTTAGACACAGATACGCAGTATTTT
- | TRBJ2-2 | TRBV4-3 | - | 15 | CASSQGAENTGELFF | TGCGCCAGCAGCCAAGGGGCAGAGAACACCGGGGAGCTGTTTTTT
- | TRBJ2-3 | TRBV27 | - | 16 | CASSLSKTGTTDTQYF | TGTGCCAGCAGTTTATCGAAAACAGGGACCACAGATACGCAGTATTTT
- | TRBJ2-1 | TRBV6-5 | once | 14 | CASSYRLPLNEQFF | TGTGCCAGCAGTTACAGACTTCCCCTCAATGAGCAGTTCTTC
- | TRBJ1-3 | TRBV6-1 | - | 14 | CASRFQISGNTIYF | TGTGCCAGCAGATTTCAAATCTCTGGAAACACCATATATTTT
TRBD2 | TRBJ2-3 | TRBV5-1 | - | 16 | CASSIRAGGPGDTQYF | TGCGCCAGCAGCATTCGAGCGGGGGGGCCGGGAGATACGCAGTATTTT
- | TRBJ2-5 | TRBV14 | once | 16 | CASSQLRTAYQETQYF | TGTGCCAGCAGCCAATTAAGGACAGCGTACCAAGAGACCCAGTACTTC
TRBD2 | TRBJ2-7 | TRBV25-1 | - | 16 | CASSVASGGGRLEQYF | TGTGCCAGCAGTGTCGCCTCGGGAGGGGGAAGGCTGGAGCAGTACTTC
TRBD1 | TRBJ1-1 | TRBV6-1 | - | 15 | CASRARTGWNTEAFF | TGTGCCAGCAGGGCTAGGACAGGCTGGAACACTGAAGCTTTCTTT
- | TRBJ2-7 | TRBV7-3 | - | 15 | CASSPRGEASYEQYF | TGTGCCAGCAGCCCCCGCGGGGAGGCCTCCTACGAGCAGTACTTC
- | TRBJ2-7 | TRBV28 | - | 13 | CASSLFGGGEQYF | TGTGCCAGCAGTTTATTTGGGGGAGGCGAGCAGTACTTC
TRBD1 | TRBJ1-6 | TRBV25-1 | - | 16 | CASRESRDRRNSPLHF | TGTGCCAGCAGGGAATCCCGGGACAGGAGAAATTCACCCCTCCACTTT
TRBD2 | TRBJ2-7 | TRBV11-2 | - | 15 | CASSLGSGGTYEQYF | TGTGCCAGCAGCTTAGGGTCGGGGGGTACCTACGAGCAGTACTTC
- | TRBJ2-7 | TRBV4-1 | - | 14 | CASSQAGVLNEQYF | TGCGCCAGCAGCCAGGCAGGGGTTCTCAACGAGCAGTACTTC
TRBD1 | TRBJ1-2 | TRBV4-2 | - | 16 | CASSPTPGQGNYGYTF | TGTGCCAGCAGCCCCACCCCGGGACAGGGCAACTATGGCTACACCTTC
- | TRBJ1-1 | TRBV5-4 | - | 12 | CASRGDYTEAFF | TGTGCCAGCAGGGGGGACTACACTGAAGCTTTCTTT